This TCR beta chain was obtained from a study of tumor-infiltrating lymphocytes in localized non-small cell lung cancer. Overall study: Patients included smokers and never-smokers with various histologies, some sampled after neoadjuvant chemotherapy.

TCRdb's table, derived via immunoSEQ multiplex PCR, lists solely in-frame clones and lacks some. The repertoire includes some 8,000 clones, 60% to 80% of them detected once, and around an eighth sits in the top ten. To note about this clone: Its antigen remains unknown.

General observations from the study: Higher tumor T cell infiltration than in uninvolved lung was supported by TCRbeta sequencing. TCR sequencing covered a subset of patients with enough tissue. No T-cell fraction difference was seen between IM1 and IM2 tumors.

V was cut by 5 bases and J by 7 bases, with 12 bases left in between. This CDR3 comprises 13 residues. Germline loops: CDR1 SGHKS, CDR2 YYEKEE (reference sequence). Material for sequencing was uninvolved lung tissue not adjacent to the tumor. The TCR comes from a human donor with non-small cell lung cancer. V is TRBV5-5 and J is TRBJ1-4; the D is unclear. In DNA, the CDR3 is TGTGCCAGCAGAATTCTGGAGGGTGAAAAACTGTTTTTT. It is translated as CASRILEGEKLFF.